This passage covers 15 T cell receptor beta chains from one sample sequenced in a study of blood T cell repertoires in COVID-19. The repertoire was sequenced with immunoSEQ multiplex PCR; TCRdb's copy has only in-frame clones and lacks some. The table has 140,000 to 150,000 clones, roughly 80% seen once. Sequencing was done on a sample of peripheral blood. The receptors were gathered from a man aged 50 to 59 with acute or convalescent COVID-19.

This chain connects TRBV2 to TRBJ1-5; D perhaps matches TRBD1 (5 bases). V lost 2 bases to trimming and J lost 3 bases, with 11 bases between them. The CDR3 totals 15 residues. CDR1 SNHLY and CDR2 FYNNEI come from the germline V gene. The CDR3 nucleotides are TGTGCCAGCAGTGAATTAGGGGTGTCCAATCAGCCCCAGCATTTT. Translation: CASSELGVSNQPQHF.

The genes are TRBV7-6 and TRBJ2-1, with 15 bases that match TRBD2. The length of the CDR3 is 14 residues. From germline, CDR1 is SGHVS and CDR2 FNYEAQ. V trimming: 6 bases; J trimming: 10 bases; junction bases outside the gene matches: 4. CDR3 sequence reads: CASSGGLAGGEQFF. The CDR3 DNA reads TGTGCCAGCAGTGGTGGACTAGCGGGGGGGGAGCAGTTCTTC.

The chain uses TRBV27 and TRBJ1-6; a weak D match, TRBD1 (5 bases). This CDR3 comprises 14 residues. The V and J ends lost 5 bases and 9 bases respectively, with 14 bases between them. The V gene's germline CDR1 is MNHEY and CDR2 SMNVEV (reference sequence). The CDR3 protein is CASSTRGGSSPLHF. The CDR3 DNA reads TGTGCCAGCAGTACCCGGGGGGGGAGTTCACCCCTCCACTTT.

The V gene is TRBV9, the J gene TRBJ2-1; D gene uncertain. This CDR3 comprises 14 residues. V gave up 0 bases and J gave up 8 bases, with 12 bases separating them. CDR1 is SGDLS, CDR2 YYNGEE, per germline. The CDR3: CASSVGTAGDEQFF. CDR3 nucleotides: TGTGCCAGCAGCGTAGGCACAGCAGGCGATGAGCAGTTCTTC.

There are a few counts of this clone. In DNA form, the CDR3 reads TGTGCCAGCAGGTCGACACAAGACACCGGGGAGCTGTTTTTT. Translation gives CASRSTQDTGELFF. V gene TRBV28 combines with J gene TRBJ2-2; D not resolved. Looked up from germline, CDR1 is MDHEN and CDR2 is SYDVKM. The V end was cut by 6 bases, the J end by 3 bases, with 11 bases between. CDR3 length equals 14 residues. The full variable domain, in which reference TRBV28 and TRBJ2-2 provide the parts outside the CDR3, is DVKVTQSSRYLVKRTGEKVFLECVQDMDHENMFWYRQDPGLGLRLIYFSYDVKMKEKGDIPEGYSVSREKKERFSLILESASTNQTSMYLCASRSTQDTGELFFGEGSRLTVL.

This clone was detected only once. The chain couples TRBV27 to TRBJ1-2; possible D gene TRBD1, 6 bases. There are 14 residues in the CDR3. The ends were cut back, 5 bases at V and 3 bases at J, with 13 bases in the middle. Germline V gene lookup returns CDR1 MNHEY and CDR2 SMNVEV (reference sequence). CDR3 coding DNA: TGTGCCAGCAGTCCTATTCGGACAGACTATGGCTACACCTTC. Translating gives CASSPIRTDYGYTF.

V usage is TRBV5-1 and J usage is TRBJ2-3, with 9 positions matching TRBD2. The CDR3 runs 16 residues. Germline V gene data show CDR1 as SGHRS and CDR2 as YFSETQ. V lost 4 bases, J lost 0 bases, and 6 bases stayed unmatched. The CDR3 coding sequence is TGCGCCAGCAGCGCAGGGACTAGCCCTAGCACAGATACGCAGTATTTT. This sequence encodes CASSAGTSPSTDTQYF.

V and J are TRBV5-5 and TRBJ2-7, with D uncertain. The germline V and J ends were trimmed by 0 bases and 4 bases, with 8 bases remaining between them. The CDR3 has 13 amino acids. Looked up from germline, CDR1 is SGHKS and CDR2 is YYEKEE (reference sequence). The CDR3 sequence: CASSLAVGYEQYV. CDR3 coding DNA: TGTGCCAGCAGCTTGGCCGTCGGGTACGAGCAGTACGTC.

The chain employs TRBV29-1 and TRBJ2-7, with D possibly matching TRBD2 (5 bases). The CDR3 runs 14 residues. Germline V gene sequence: CDR1 SQVTM, CDR2 ANQGSEA. V lost 5 bases to trimming and J lost 3 bases, with 17 bases between them. CDR3 residues: CSVLESGRNYEQYF. CDR3 in DNA: TGCAGCGTTCTTGAAAGCGGACGAAACTACGAGCAGTACTTC.

The rearrangement uses TRBV6-5 and TRBJ2-7; possible D gene TRBD1, 7 bases. The CDR3 length is 14 residues. Germline loops: CDR1 MNHEY, CDR2 SVGAGI. With 6 bases removed from V and 3 bases from J, the gap between germline ends came to 15 bases. In DNA, the CDR3 is TGTGCCAGCAGGAGACAGGGAGGAGACTACGAGCAGTACTTC. It specifies CASRRQGGDYEQYF.

The genes are TRBV5-6 and TRBJ1-1; possibly TRBD1 for D (6 bases). The length of the CDR3 is 17 residues. The V end was cut by 0 bases, the J end by 0 bases, with 15 bases between. The V gene's germline CDR1 is SGHDT and CDR2 YYEEEE. In DNA form, the CDR3 reads TGTGCCAGCAGCTTGGATCGCTGGGGGCGGGTGAACACTGAAGCTTTCTTT. This translates into CASSLDRWGRVNTEAFF.

The V call is TRBV3-1 (or the pseudogene TRBV3-2), the J call TRBJ2-2; weak D call: TRBD1 (5 bases). The V end lost 4 bases, the J end lost 1 base, and 13 bases lay between the germline ends. CDR1 LGHDT and CDR2 YNNKEL come from the germline V gene (reference sequence). The CDR3 spans 16 residues. This CDR3 is CASSPRQGKNTGELFF. The CDR3 nucleotides are TGTGCCAGCAGCCCCCGTCAGGGCAAGAACACCGGGGAGCTGTTTTTT.

V usage is TRBV5-4 and J usage is TRBJ1-1, with 7 nucleotides matching TRBD1. V was clipped by 4 bases and J by 4 bases; unmatched bases: 1. Germline CDR1 is SGHNT and CDR2 is YYREEE (reference sequence). The CDR3 is 12 amino acids. The CDR3 bases are TGTGCCAGCAGCAACAGGGGCACTGAAGCTTTCTTT. It translates to CASSNRGTEAFF.

The rearrangement links TRBV3-1 (or the pseudogene TRBV3-2) to TRBJ2-3; possible D gene TRBD1, 5 bases. CDR1 is LGHDT, CDR2 YNNKEL, per germline (reference sequence). The CDR3 sequence is 16 residues long. V was pared by 1 base and J by 0 bases, with 11 bases between. CDR3 loop: CASSQVRRASTDTQYF. CDR3 nucleotides: TGTGCCAGCAGCCAAGTTCGCAGGGCTAGCACAGATACGCAGTATTTT.

This clone was seen many times. The rearrangement links TRBV18 to TRBJ2-7; maybe TRBD1 (5 bases). V shed 6 bases and J shed 0 bases, with 12 bases lying between them. Germline CDR1 and CDR2: KGHSH and LQKENI. The CDR3 covers 14 residues. The CDR3 loop is CASSPDTSSYEQYF. CDR3 DNA sequence: TGTGCCAGCTCTCCGGACACCTCCTCCTACGAGCAGTACTTC.